This T cell receptor beta chain was recovered during a study of radiation and T cells in renal cell carcinoma. Time point here: blood 2 weeks post-SBRT. Treatment of the sample: 15 Gy SBRT to primary tumor, nephrectomy 4 weeks later. The tumor was a clear cell renal cell carcinoma. The protocol was immunoSEQ multiplex PCR, while the TCRdb copy is restricted to in-frame clones and leaves out a portion. The repertoire holds roughly 130,000 clones, with around 89% as singletons. Trimming removed 2 bases from V and 1 base from J, with 13 bases in between. The germline V gene has CDR1 GTSNPN and CDR2 SVGIG (reference sequence). The CDR3 totals 15 residues. Regarding this clone: Its specificity is not known.

Study-wide results and limits: Top tumor clonotypes rose in blood 2 weeks post-radiation, then contracted.

The sequence was obtained from a woman between 70 and 85 years old with renal cell carcinoma. The sample consisted of blood, taken from a patient whose treatment included radiotherapy and nephrectomy. V gene TRBV30 combines with J gene TRBJ2-3; D may correspond to TRBD1 or TRBD2 (6 bases each). The CDR3 is CAWSLNGGRTDTQYF. CDR3 nucleotides: TGTGCCTGGAGTCTCAACGGGGGCCGCACAGATACGCAGTATTTT.